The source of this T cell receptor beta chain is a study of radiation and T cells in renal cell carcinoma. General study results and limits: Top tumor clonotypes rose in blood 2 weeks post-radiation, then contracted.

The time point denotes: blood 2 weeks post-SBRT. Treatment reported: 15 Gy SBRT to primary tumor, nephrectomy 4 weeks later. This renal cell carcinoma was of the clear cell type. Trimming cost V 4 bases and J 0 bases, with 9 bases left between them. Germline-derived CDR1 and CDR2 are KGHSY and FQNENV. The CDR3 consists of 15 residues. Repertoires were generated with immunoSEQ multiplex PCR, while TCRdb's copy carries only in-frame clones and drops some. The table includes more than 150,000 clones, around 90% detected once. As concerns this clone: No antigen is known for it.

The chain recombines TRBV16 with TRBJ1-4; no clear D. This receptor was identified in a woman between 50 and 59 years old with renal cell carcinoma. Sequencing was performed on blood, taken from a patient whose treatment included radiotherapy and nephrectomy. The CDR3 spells CASSRPGSTNEKLFF. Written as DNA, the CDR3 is TGTGCCAGCAGCCGCCCGGGATCAACTAATGAAAAACTGTTTTTT.